The clone carrying this T cell receptor beta chain was observed a few times. This record belongs to a study of molecular identifiers for immune sequencing clone quantification. One entry per CDR3 protein results from TCRdb running MiXCR on the PCR reads. The table records over 600,000 distinct CDR3 sequences, nearly 20% of them present only once. In germline, CDR1 is LGHNA, CDR2 YSLEER. The CDR3 runs to 15 residues. The V gene end was trimmed by 6 bases and the J gene end by 5 bases; junction bases not matched to a gene: 8. The source is a human donor in good health. Some libraries in this study had Jurkat cell RNA spiked in. Sequencing input: naive CD8+ T cells from blood, with Jurkat cell RNA spiked in. Stated subset: FACS-sorted CD8+CD4-CCR7+CD45RA+ naive T cells. The V and J genes are TRBV4-3 and TRBJ2-3; 10 nucleotides line up with TRBD1. CDR3 bases: TGCGCCAGCAGAGCAAGACAGGGGGCGGGAGATACGCAGTATTTT. Protein sequence: CASRARQGAGDTQYF.